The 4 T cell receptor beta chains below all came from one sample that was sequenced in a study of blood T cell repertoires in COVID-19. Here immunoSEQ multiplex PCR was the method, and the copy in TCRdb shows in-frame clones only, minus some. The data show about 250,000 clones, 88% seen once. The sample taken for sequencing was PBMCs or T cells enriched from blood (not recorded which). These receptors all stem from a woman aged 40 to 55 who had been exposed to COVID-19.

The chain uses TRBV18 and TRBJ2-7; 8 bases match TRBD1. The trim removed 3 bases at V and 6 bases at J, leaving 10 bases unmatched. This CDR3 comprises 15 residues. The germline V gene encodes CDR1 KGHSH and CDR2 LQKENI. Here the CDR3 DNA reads TGTGCCAGCTCACCGTCCCGGGACAGGTTCGGCGAGCAGTACGTC. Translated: CASSPSRDRFGEQYV.

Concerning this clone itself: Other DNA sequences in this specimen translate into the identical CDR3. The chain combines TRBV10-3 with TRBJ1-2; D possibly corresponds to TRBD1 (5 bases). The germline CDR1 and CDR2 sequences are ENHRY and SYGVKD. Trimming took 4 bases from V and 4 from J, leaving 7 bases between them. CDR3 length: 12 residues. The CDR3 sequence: CAISGTGYGYTF. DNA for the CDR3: TGTGCCATCAGTGGTACAGGCTATGGCTACACCTTC.

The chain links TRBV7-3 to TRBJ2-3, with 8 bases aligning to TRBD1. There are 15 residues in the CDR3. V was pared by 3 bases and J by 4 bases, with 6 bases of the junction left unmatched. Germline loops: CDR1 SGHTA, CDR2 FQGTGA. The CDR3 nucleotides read TGTGCCAGCAGCTTTGCCAGGGGGCGCGCAGATACGCAGTATTTT. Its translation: CASSFARGRADTQYF. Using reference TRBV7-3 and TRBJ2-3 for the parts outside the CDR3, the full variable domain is GAGVSQTPSNKVTEKGKYVELRCDPISGHTALYWYRQSLGQGPEFLIYFQGTGAADDSGLPNDRFFAVRPEGSVSTLKIQRTERGDSAVYLCASSFARGRADTQYFGPGTRLTVL.

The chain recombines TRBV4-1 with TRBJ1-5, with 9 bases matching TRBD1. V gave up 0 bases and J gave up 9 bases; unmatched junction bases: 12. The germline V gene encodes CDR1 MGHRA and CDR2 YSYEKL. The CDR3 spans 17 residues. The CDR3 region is CASSQESGTGSRRPQHF. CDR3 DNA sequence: TGCGCCAGCAGCCAAGAATCCGGGACAGGGTCCCGCAGGCCCCAGCATTTT.